This TCR beta chain comes out of a study of T cells after yellow fever vaccination (dated by TCRdb to the late 2010s). Regarding the research as a whole: The SMART-Seq v4 Ultra Low Input RNA kit was used to prepare libraries from fractions with low cell numbers. To follow T-cell clones before and after primary and booster YFV17D yellow fever vaccination, bulk TCR alpha and beta repertoires were sequenced over time. Two healthy male donors made up the cohort, one aged 18 to 30 years and the other aged 30 to 40 years. Blood was drawn at multiple timepoints before and after primary and secondary immunization, with bulk PBMC replicates and cell subsets isolated.

Sequences SGHDN (CDR1) and FVKESK (CDR2) are obtained from the germline V gene. Trimming costs V 3 bases and J 2 bases, and their ends lie 20 bases apart. From the cysteine up to the phenylalanine, the CDR3 has a length of 17 residues. Only CDR3 DNA is held: 51 bases, read in frame from base 1. This clonotype was detected only a few times. The antigen it binds to is not known. No much larger clonotype is one base removed from it; base qualities were not supplied. The treatment or condition tag for this specimen amounts to: live attenuated yellow fever vaccine strain. At each blood-draw timepoint, two biological replicates of bulk PBMCs were obtained. PBMCs were isolated from peripheral blood using a standard Ficoll-Paque protocol. TriZol was used to extract RNA from bulk PBMCs, from CD4 and CD8 fractions, and from dextramer-positive and dextramer-negative fractions. TCR cDNA was made using 5'RACE template switching, a step that added a universal primer site and unique molecular identifiers. cDNA synthesis was primed from both the TCR alpha and TCR beta constant segments. Library amplification involved two PCR steps, and the second step added sample barcodes and sequencing adapters. Sequencing of the libraries was done on either Illumina HiSeq 2500 (2x100 bp) or NovaSeq (2x150 bp). From the authors' description of their analysis: Demultiplexing of reads and collapsing into UMI consensus sequences were performed with MIGEC, and V(D)J alignment was carried out with MiXCR. Clonotypes responding to the vaccine were identified with edgeR on replicate PBMC samples, with the criteria of FDR below 0.01 and a log2 fold change above 5 up to day 15. Bulk clonotypes were assigned CD4 or CD8 identity according to which sequenced CD4 or CD8 repertoire held them at higher abundance. Starting from the raw public reads, TCRdb applied fastp trimming at Q25, assembled clones with MiXCR and retained in-frame beta chains. Each entry merges the rows of one CDR3 protein and shows their most common DNA and genes. For this entry, the V and J calls and clone size follow TCRdb and not the study's own pipeline. The sample data list about 630,000 distinct CDR3 sequences, and more than 9% of these were observed just once. The leading ten clones occupy more than 13% of the sample.

Study-wide conclusions, independent of this receptor: Because abundant contaminating clonotypes from the bulk population could be contained in FACS-sorted repertoires, computational filtering was required. Most clones expanded after primary vaccination were re-detected after the booster (just under 97% of CD4 and 88% of CD8), suggesting broad memory maintenance. Only a couple of donors were included in the study, so the extent to which the findings can be generalized is limited. A small share of clonotypes occurred in both CD4 and CD8 compartments, likely arising from convergent recombination. Compared with the primary T-cell response, the secondary T-cell response was weaker but faster, peaking on day 5 rather than day 15.

The chain is encoded by TRBV14 joined to TRBJ2-7; the D match is possibly TRBD1 or TRBD2, with 5 bases aligned in each. This receptor was obtained from a man aged 25 to 40 who received the YFV17D yellow fever vaccine. The sample here was PBMCs, taken on the day of the yellow fever booster vaccination. The nucleotide sequence reads TGTGCCAGCAGCCACCCAGGGTCCGTAACTAGAGCCTACGAGCAGTACTTC. It encodes CASSHPGSVTRAYEQYF.